This entry concerns a single TCR beta chain. Its cognate antigen is unknown. This specimen comes from a study of identical twins. There were only healthy Caucasians among the donors. Study conclusions and caveats: The degree of excess twin sharing was weaker in beta out-of-frame sequences.

MiXCR was run by TCRdb on the 5' RACE reads, yielding one entry per CDR3 protein. Of about 530,000 distinct CDR3 sequences in the sample, roughly 15% were seen once. The data were also submitted as part of a second study, on yellow fever vaccine responses in identical twins.

This sequence was found in a woman aged 18-29 years in good health. The specimen was CD4+ T cells sorted from blood.

CDR3 sequence: CASSERTGWTEAFF. CDR3 sequence (DNA): TGTGCCAGCAGCGAGCGGACAGGGTGGACTGAAGCTTTCTTT. The V call is TRBV2, the J call TRBJ1-1; 8 bases are a match to TRBD1. CDR3 size: 14 residues. Germline V gives CDR1 SNHLY, CDR2 FYNNEI. V trimming: 6 bases; J trimming: 5 bases; junction bases outside the gene matches: 8.